This passage covers 9 T cell receptor beta chains from one sample sequenced in a study of cytomegalovirus exposure and HLA in healthy donors. PCR used 60 Vbeta primers and 13 Jbeta primers. Clones were sequenced by immunoSEQ multiplex PCR, and TCRdb holds only the in-frame ones, with some missing. The data contain around 210,000 clones, approximately 81% of them seen just once; the ten biggest clones take up 0.2% to 0.3%. Sequenced material: PBMCs. These receptors all come from a girl aged 2-15 years in good health and CMV-seronegative.

The chain employs TRBV10-2 and TRBJ1-2, with D perhaps TRBD1 (5 bases). Germline V CDR1 and CDR2: WSHSY, SAAADI. The germline V and J ends were trimmed by 7 bases and 7 bases, with 19 bases remaining between them. This CDR3 spans 14 amino acids. The CDR3 DNA is TGCGCCAGCAAGGAGGGGACCGACCCTATTGGCTACACCTTC. Its translation: CASKEGTDPIGYTF.

The CDR3 DNA sequence: TGCGCCAGCAGCCTGCTAGCGGGGCCCATACGGAATTACGAGCAGTACTTC. Protein: CASSLLAGPIRNYEQYF. The chain recombines TRBV4-1 with TRBJ2-7; 9 bases fit TRBD2. V shed 4 bases and J 4 bases; nucleotides not matched to a gene: 14. The germline V gene has CDR1 MGHRA and CDR2 YSYEKL. This CDR3 region has 17 residues.

The gene calls are TRBV30 and TRBJ1-2; D is possibly TRBD1 (6 bases). Germline values: CDR1 GTSNPN, CDR2 SVGIG (reference sequence). The V end was cut by 7 bases, the J end by 8 bases, with 17 bases between. This CDR3 comprises 12 residues. CDR3 residues: CASSRGLEGYTF. CDR3 DNA sequence: TGTGCCTCGTCCAGGGGCCTAGAAGGCTACACCTTC. Full variable domain (missing parts from reference TRBV30 and TRBJ1-2): SQTIHQWPATLVQPVGSPLSLECTVEGTSNPNLYWYRQAAGRGLQLLFYSVGIGQISSEVPQNLSASRPQDRQFILSSKKLLLSDSGFYLCASSRGLEGYTFGSGTRLTVV.

V usage is TRBV7-8 and J usage is TRBJ1-5, with D maybe TRBD1 (5 bases). Germline assignment: CDR1 SGHVS and CDR2 FQNEAQ. V shed 1 base and J shed 2 bases, with 9 bases lying between them. The CDR3 covers 15 residues. The CDR3 spells CASSLETTGNQPQHF. The CDR3 nucleotides read TGTGCCAGCAGCTTAGAAACGACAGGCAATCAGCCCCAGCATTTT.

The gene calls are TRBV7-9 and TRBJ1-1, with D unclear. Germline loops: CDR1 SEHNR, CDR2 FQNEAQ (reference sequence). Trimming cost V 5 bases and J 3 bases, with 19 bases left between them. The CDR3 runs 16 residues. DNA of the CDR3: TGTGCCAGCAGCCAAACCCCACCGGGGAGGGACACTGAAGCTTTCTTT. The encoded protein is CASSQTPPGRDTEAFF.

This clone came up once. The V and J genes are TRBV21-1 and TRBJ2-2; the DNA was not compared with TRBD2, the D call given in the table. TRBV21-1 is termed a pseudogene. The CDR3 has 19 amino acids. The CDR3 DNA follows: TGTGCCAGCAGCAAAGATGGGGCGGAGAGCGGGAGGAGGACCGGGGAGCTGTTTTTT. This gives the protein CASSKDGAESGRRTGELFF.

The chain joins TRBV6-4 to TRBJ2-1; D might be TRBD2 (5 bases). CDR1 is MRHNA and CDR2 is SNTAGT in the germline V gene. This CDR3 has 11 residues. Trimming took off 7 bases at V and 9 bases at J, with 10 bases between the two ends. For the CDR3, the DNA is TGTGCCAGCAACGAGGGCCCTGAGCAGTTCTTC. Its translation: CASNEGPEQFF.

This clone was counted a few times. As DNA, the CDR3 is TGTGCCAGCAGCTTAAGGAGCACCGGGGAGCTGTTTTTT. It is translated as CASSLRSTGELFF. This chain uses TRBV7-8 with TRBJ2-2, with D unclear. V was trimmed by 2 bases and J by 4 bases, leaving 5 bases between them. CDR1 SGHVS and CDR2 FQNEAQ come from the germline V gene. The CDR3 runs to 13 residues.

The chain recombines TRBV23-1 with TRBJ2-1; D might be TRBD2 (6 bases). TRBV23-1 is annotated as an ORF whose role is uncertain. CDR3 length: 16 amino acids. Deletions cut 0 bases from V and 7 bases from J, with 16 bases between. The CDR3 protein is CASSQSRVGLRNEQFF. DNA of the CDR3: TGCGCCAGCAGTCAATCGAGAGTGGGACTTAGGAATGAGCAGTTCTTC.